These T cell receptor beta chains were read from a single sample in a study of response to subunit inactivated influenza vaccine. Via MiXCR, TCRdb re-called the RT-PCR reads, giving one row per CDR3 protein. The table has 800,000 or so distinct CDR3 sequences, 21% seen once. Here the sequenced sample was PBMCs from blood, taken 4 to 6 days after vaccination. Every receptor here comes from a man aged 45-65 years who received an inactivated influenza vaccine. Each CDR3 is given without its conserved first and last residue. Expanded clones are given a class, and other clones once, few, many or no size at all.

j_call | cdr3_length | clone_size | v_call | cdr3_aa
TRBJ2-2 | 14 | few | TRBV7-3 | ASSLNGRTNTGELF
TRBJ2-2 | 15 | . | TRBV5-5 | ASSLVLAGVNTGELF
TRBJ1-2 | 12 | . | TRBV6-5 | ASSYGTGSYGYT
TRBJ2-1 | 14 | few | TRBV10-3 | AISEAITSSYNEQF
TRBJ2-1 | 19 | few | TRBV19 | ASSIELAGLAGGGSYNEQF
TRBJ2-1 | 13 | . | TRBV5-1 | ASSRDLAPHNEQF
TRBJ2-1 | 11 | . | TRBV5-6 | ASSLGYGSEQF
TRBJ1-2 | 13 | . | TRBV10-3 | AISDRALANYGYT
TRBJ2-6 | 16 | . | TRBV11-2 | ASSFLGQAVSGANVLT
TRBJ2-3 | 16 | few | TRBV28 | ASSPGAQGVIWEDTQY
TRBJ2-2 | 17 | few | TRBV24-1 | ATSEWRLAGGIGTGELF
TRBJ2-7 | 10 | . | TRBV6-5 | ASSSQTGEQY
TRBJ2-5 | 12 | . | TRBV20-1 | SASPGSGSETQY
TRBJ2-5 | 13 | . | TRBV6-2/TRBV6-3 | ASSQGGRSQETQY
TRBJ2-3 | 15 | few | TRBV6-1 | ASSIFQPGLAMDTQY
TRBJ1-6 | 13 | . | TRBV27 | ASAAGTVNNSPLH
TRBJ2-5 | 15 | . | TRBV7-9 | ASSQLDGTGKVETQY
TRBJ2-7 | 13 | . | TRBV27 | ASSLLGTGKNEQY
TRBJ2-3 | 13 | . | TRBV28 | ASRDRGRGTDTQY
TRBJ2-7 | 13 | . | TRBV12-3/TRBV12-4 | ASSLARGGANEQY
TRBJ1-1 | 10 | . | TRBV12-3/TRBV12-4 | ASSLIGGEAF
TRBJ1-1 | 14 | . | TRBV12-3/TRBV12-4 | ASRADRRRTNTEAF
TRBJ2-3 | 11 | . | TRBV29-1 | SVAASEADTQY
TRBJ2-1 | 12 | . | TRBV20-1 | SARVGPVKNEQF
TRBJ1-2 | 13 | . | TRBV7-2 | ASSLVLQGRYGYT
TRBJ2-3 | 12 | once | TRBV5-1 | ASSYRPTPESQY
TRBJ2-1 | 15 | . | TRBV20-1 | SASGTSGRKTYNEQF
TRBJ2-1 | 14 | few | TRBV5-5 | ASSLAPDSKYNEQF
TRBJ2-7 | 13 | few | TRBV20-1 | SASTYRDGVYEQY
TRBJ2-7 | 12 | . | TRBV12-3/TRBV12-4 | ASSLWGAKNEQY
TRBJ2-3 | 10 | . | TRBV7-9 | ASSLTLVTQY
TRBJ2-1 | 10 | few | TRBV12-3/TRBV12-4 | ASSLGTGGLF
TRBJ1-5 | 12 | many | TRBV20-1 | SARNPAGNQPQH
TRBJ1-2 | 11 | . | TRBV6-6 | ASAVPANYGYT
TRBJ2-1 | 12 | many | TRBV29-1 | SVVLGLARNEQF
TRBJ2-7 | 12 | . | TRBV28 | ASSSLAGEYEQY
TRBJ2-5 | 12 | few | TRBV7-2 | ASSLSLAEETQY
TRBJ1-2 | 12 | . | TRBV4-3 | ASSHGGPNYGYT